Given below is one TCR beta chain in context. The germline CDR1 and CDR2 sequences are SGDLS and YYNGEE. The CDR3 is 15 amino acids. Trimming removed 4 bases from V and 6 bases from J; junction bases left unmatched: 11. The data stem from a study of T cell changes during pregnancy in multiple sclerosis. Measured with immunoSEQ multiplex PCR; TCRdb has only the in-frame clones, and not every one. There are approximately 50,000 clones in the sample; 85% to 95% occur only once, and 0.65% to 0.7% lies in the top ten. The input for sequencing was CD4+ T cells from peripheral blood mononuclear cells, taken in the third trimester of pregnancy. This chain uses TRBV9 with TRBJ2-3; TRBD1 agrees at 7 bases. The TCR originated in a female donor with multiple sclerosis, enrolled in a pregnancy study. As DNA, the CDR3 is TGTGCCAGCAGCCCAGGGGACAGACGGGCGGATACGCAGTATTTT. Residues: CASSPGDRRADTQYF.